This entry lists 30 T cell receptor beta chains sequenced from one sample in a study of blood T cell repertoires in COVID-19 (dated by TCRdb to 2019 to 2021). The method behind the library was the immunoSEQ multiplex PCR assay. Drawn from immuneACCESS, this table holds only the in-frame rearrangements with V and J called that TCRdb kept. Clones are partly lost; checked studies trace under half to an unresolved V gene and leave the rest unexplained. In this sample the table shows a few hundred thousand clones, about 90% of which occur a single time. The ten largest clones represent more than 1.5% of the sample. The sequenced sample was PBMCs or T cells enriched from blood (not recorded which). Source of these receptors: a man in his forties or fifties in a cohort exposed to, infected with or recovered from COVID-19 (not recorded which).

V and J are TRBV11-2 and TRBJ2-7; the match to TRBD2 covers 8 bases. The J segment lost 0 bases and the V segment lost 2 bases, leaving 9 bases of the junction unmatched. The germline V gene encodes CDR1 SGHAT and CDR2 FQNNGV. This CDR3 has 17 amino acids. CDR3 sequence (DNA): TGTGCCAGCAGCTTACTAGTTACTAGCGGTAGCTCCTACGAGCAGTACTTC. This codes for CASSLLVTSGSSYEQYF.

The count of this clone is one. The chain joins TRBV11-3 to TRBJ2-2; TRBD1 is a possible D gene (6 bases). CDR3 length equals 15 residues. Trimming removed 5 bases from V and 4 bases from J, with 14 bases in between. Germline values: CDR1 SGHNT, CDR2 YENEEA. CDR3 nucleotide sequence: TGTGCCAGCAGCCTAAACCTGGGGGCCACCGGGGAGCTGTTTTTT. It yields the protein CASSLNLGATGELFF.

The V gene is TRBV2, the J gene TRBJ2-3; possibly TRBD2 for D (6 bases). The CDR3 consists of 14 residues. CDR1 and CDR2 (germline): SNHLY, FYNNEI. Trimming left V 5 bases short and J 6 bases short, with 15 bases between. The CDR3 loop is CASSLAGMRDTQYF. The CDR3 DNA is TGTGCCAGCAGTCTCGCGGGAATGCGGGATACGCAGTATTTT.

The chain joins TRBV7-8 to TRBJ1-5, with D hard to call. The CDR3 runs to 14 residues. CDR1 is SGHVS and CDR2 is FQNEAQ in the germline V gene. Deletions cut 5 bases from V and 3 bases from J, with 11 bases between. The CDR3 nucleotides are TGTGCCAGCAGCCGAGACACCGACAATCAGCCCCAGCATTTT. Translating it yields CASSRDTDNQPQHF. The full variable domain, with the rest looked up from reference TRBV7-8 and TRBJ1-5, is GAGVSQSPRYKVAKRGQDVALRCDPISGHVSLFWYQQALGQGPEFLTYFQNEAQLDKSGLPSDRFFAERPEGSVSTLKIQRTQQEDSAVYLCASSRDTDNQPQHFGDGTRLSIL.

The chain uses TRBV7-9 and TRBJ1-4, with 9 positions matching TRBD1. The CDR3 totals 14 residues. The V segment lost 7 bases and the J segment 6 bases; nucleotides outside the gene matches: 6. Germline CDR1 is SEHNR and CDR2 is FQNEAQ (reference sequence). For the CDR3, the DNA is TGTGCCAGCATCAAACAGGGGGCGTATGAAAAACTGTTTTTT. It is translated as CASIKQGAYEKLFF.

V usage is TRBV30 and J usage is TRBJ2-3; weak D call: TRBD2 (6 bases). CDR3 size: 12 residues. CDR1 is GTSNPN, CDR2 SVGIG, per germline (reference sequence). The CDR3: CTSTGVTDTQYF. The CDR3 region has the DNA TGTACATCGACGGGGGTCACAGATACGCAGTATTTT.

The genes are TRBV19 and TRBJ2-7; 7 nucleotides agree with TRBD1. CDR1 is LNHDA, CDR2 SQIVND, per germline (reference sequence). Trimming at V came to 6 bases and at J to 4 bases, leaving 6 bases not matched to a gene. CDR3 length: 13 residues. In nucleotides, the CDR3 is TGTGCCAGTAGACGACAGGGAACGTACGAGCAGTACTTC. It is translated as CASRRQGTYEQYF.

V and J are TRBV6-5 and TRBJ1-2; 8 bases map to TRBD1. Germline lookup yields CDR1 MNHEY and CDR2 SVGAGI. The CDR3 consists of 13 residues. V was pared by 7 bases and J by 4 bases, with 5 bases of the junction left unmatched. The CDR3 here is CASMGQAVYGYTF. CDR3 DNA: TGTGCCAGCATGGGACAGGCCGTCTATGGCTACACCTTC.

This rearrangement joins TRBV28 to TRBJ1-2; tentatively, D is TRBD1 (5 bases). Germline V gives CDR1 MDHEN, CDR2 SYDVKM. The CDR3 is 12 residues long. The V and J ends lost 7 bases and 0 bases respectively, with 6 bases between them. In nucleotides, the CDR3 is TGTGCCAGCACGACAGCTAACTATGGCTACACCTTC. Amino acids: CASTTANYGYTF.

This sequence joins TRBV7-2 and TRBJ1-1, with D maybe TRBD1 (6 bases). In germline, CDR1 is SGHTA, CDR2 FQGNSA. The CDR3 sequence is 14 residues long. Trimming removed 1 base at V and 1 base at J, with 7 bases between. CDR3 loop: CASSLVRGNTEAFF. The CDR3, as DNA: TGTGCCAGCAGCTTAGTCAGGGGGAACACTGAAGCTTTCTTT.

This chain connects TRBV28 to TRBJ1-1; no firm D call. Trimming shortened V by 5 bases and J by 0 bases, and 7 bases separated the two germline ends. The CDR3 has 13 residues. CDR1 is MDHEN and CDR2 is SYDVKM in the germline V gene. The CDR3 sequence is CASSRSLNTEAFF. CDR3 nucleotides: TGTGCCAGCAGTCGTAGCTTGAACACTGAAGCTTTCTTT.

There are a few counts of this clone. The chain carries TRBV5-1 and TRBJ1-1; D is uncertain. The germline CDR1 and CDR2 sequences are SGHRS and YFSETQ. There are 11 residues in the CDR3. Deletions cut 5 bases from V and 14 bases from J, with 16 bases between. CDR3 residues: CASSEGGPAFF. CDR3 bases: TGCGCCAGCAGTGAGGGCGGCCCTGCATTCTTT.

This rearrangement joins TRBV27 to TRBJ2-7, with 9 bases matching TRBD2. In germline, CDR1 is MNHEY, CDR2 SMNVEV (reference sequence). The CDR3 loop spans 15 amino acids. V lost 5 bases, J lost 3 bases, and 8 bases stayed unmatched. For the CDR3, the DNA is TGTGCCAGCAGTGCCCGACTAGCGGAGGACTACGAGCAGTACTTC. Translated, it gives CASSARLAEDYEQYF.

The V and J genes are TRBV4-1 and TRBJ1-2; 8 bases fit TRBD1. Germline trimming cut 8 bases from V and 5 bases from J; bases unmatched to any gene: 1. The CDR3 has 11 residues. Germline V gives CDR1 MGHRA, CDR2 YSYEKL. The CDR3 region is CASRTGYGYTF. DNA for the CDR3: TGCGCCAGCCGGACAGGGTATGGCTACACCTTC.

The gene calls are TRBV2 and TRBJ2-3; 10 nucleotides agree with TRBD1. The ends lost 7 bases at V and 4 bases at J; junction bases unmatched: 5. The CDR3 consists of 14 residues. The germline V gene encodes CDR1 SNHLY and CDR2 FYNNEI. This CDR3 is CASTPGQGSDTQYF. In DNA, the CDR3 is TGTGCCAGCACACCGGGACAGGGGTCAGATACGCAGTATTTT.

The V call is TRBV18, the J call TRBJ2-7, with TRBD2 matching 14 bases. The CDR3 spans 17 residues. Unmatched junction bases numbered 7, after V lost 3 bases and J lost 3 bases. Germline loops: CDR1 KGHSH, CDR2 LQKENI. The CDR3 coding sequence is TGTGCCAGCTCACCGCGGCCTGGGACTAGCGGGAGCTACGAGCAGTACTTC. Translated: CASSPRPGTSGSYEQYF.

The chain is built from TRBV5-1 and TRBJ2-2, with 14 bases fitting TRBD2. CDR1 is SGHRS and CDR2 is YFSETQ in the germline V gene. The CDR3 is made up of 16 amino acids. V was pared by 5 bases and J by 6 bases, with 6 bases of the junction left unmatched. The chain's CDR3 is CASRSPGLAGAGELFF. CDR3 DNA sequence: TGCGCCAGCAGATCCCCGGGACTAGCGGGAGCCGGGGAGCTGTTTTTT. The entire variable domain, with the rest obtained from reference TRBV5-1 and TRBJ2-2, is as follows: KAGVTQTPRYLIKTRGQQVTLSCSPISGHRSVSWYQQTPGQGLQFLFEYFSETQRNKGNFPGRFSGRQFSNSRSEMNVSTLELGDSALYLCASRSPGLAGAGELFFGEGSRLTVL.

V and J are TRBV27 and TRBJ2-7, with 9 nucleotides matching TRBD2. This CDR3 is built from 15 residues. V shed 6 bases and J 2 bases; nucleotides not matched to a gene: 8. The germline V gene has CDR1 MNHEY and CDR2 SMNVEV (reference sequence). Here the CDR3 DNA reads TGTGCCAGCAGGGCGGGGGGGGGCAAAACCTACGAGCAGTACTTC. This gives the protein CASRAGGGKTYEQYF.

The CDR3 sequence is CASRRGPGSSEQYF. CDR3 bases: TGTGCCAGCAGAAGGGGCCCAGGATCTAGCGAGCAGTACTTC. This chain connects TRBV3-1 (or the pseudogene TRBV3-2) to TRBJ2-7; D perhaps matches TRBD1 (5 bases). CDR1 is LGHDT, CDR2 YNNKEL, per germline (reference sequence). This CDR3 contains 14 residues. Trimming removed 6 bases at V and 6 bases at J, with 18 bases between.

This clone occurred once. V is TRBV3-1 (or the pseudogene TRBV3-2) and J is TRBJ1-6; 7 bases map to TRBD1. After removal of 4 bases from V and 10 bases from J, the junction contained 13 bases not matched to a gene. The CDR3 contains 16 residues. In germline, CDR1 is LGHDT, CDR2 YNNKEL (reference sequence). The CDR3 region has the DNA TGTGCCAGCAGCCGCTCTCCGACAGGGTTAACCTCACCCCTCCACTTT. Protein product: CASSRSPTGLTSPLHF.

The gene calls are TRBV5-8 and TRBJ1-2; the D is unclear. V gave up 2 bases and J gave up 0 bases, with 8 bases separating them. The germline CDR1 and CDR2 sequences are SGHTS and YDEGEE. This CDR3 has 14 amino acids. Here the CDR3 DNA reads TGTGCCAGCAGCTTTATGGGAGCTAACTATGGCTACACCTTC. Translation gives CASSFMGANYGYTF.

The chain combines TRBV11-2 with TRBJ2-1; D might be TRBD1 (5 bases). This CDR3 has 11 residues. V was cut by 4 bases and J by 7 bases, with 5 bases left in between. Germline CDR1 reads SGHAT; CDR2 reads FQNNGV. The CDR3 region is CASSSGNEQFF. In nucleotides, the CDR3 is TGTGCCAGCAGCTCAGGGAATGAGCAGTTCTTC.

DNA for the CDR3: TGTGCCAGCAGCTTCACTAGTACGGGACAGGGGACGAACACCGGGGAGCTGTTTTTT. It encodes CASSFTSTGQGTNTGELFF. The V call is TRBV7-9, the J call TRBJ2-2; 10 positions agree with TRBD1. The CDR3 is 19 amino acids. The germline V gene has CDR1 SEHNR and CDR2 FQNEAQ (reference sequence). V lost 3 bases to trimming and J lost 0 bases; unmatched junction nucleotides: 10.

The chain joins TRBV20-1 to TRBJ2-1, with 7 bases that match TRBD1. CDR3 length equals 14 residues. J lost 3 bases, V lost 3 bases, and 5 bases had no gene match. The V gene's germline CDR1 is DFQATT and CDR2 SNEGSKA (reference sequence). The CDR3, as DNA: TGCAGTGCTAGTGAGGGGGCATACTACAATGAGCAGTTCTTC. Translated, it gives CSASEGAYYNEQFF.

This chain joins TRBV9 and TRBJ2-1; 7 bases map to TRBD2. The J segment lost 4 bases and the V segment lost 0 bases, leaving 10 bases of the junction unmatched. Germline CDR1 SGDLS, CDR2 YYNGEE. CDR3 length: 17 amino acids. The CDR3 DNA reads TGTGCCAGCAGCGTAGCTACGGGCCTAGCGGAATACAATGAGCAGTTCTTC. It is translated as CASSVATGLAEYNEQFF.

V gene TRBV10-3 combines with J gene TRBJ2-3, with 10 bases fitting TRBD2. Trimming took 6 bases from V and 4 from J; bases not matched to a gene: 4. The CDR3 is 14 residues long. Germline V gene data show CDR1 as ENHRY and CDR2 as SYGVKD. The CDR3 DNA follows: TGTGCCATCAGAGAGCGGGAGGGAGCAGATACGCAGTATTTT. It yields the protein CAIREREGADTQYF.

The table lists this clone with a few counts. The chain has TRBV30 and TRBJ1-2; weak D call: TRBD1 (5 bases). Looked up from germline, CDR1 is GTSNPN and CDR2 is SVGIG (reference sequence). There are 13 residues in the CDR3. With 5 bases removed from V and 5 bases from J, the gap between germline ends came to 15 bases. The CDR3 DNA sequence: TGTGCCTGGTTCTATACCGGGGGTTATGGCTACACCTTC. Its protein is CAWFYTGGYGYTF.

The rearrangement links TRBV19 to TRBJ2-1, with 12 bases matching TRBD2. Germline trimming cut 0 bases from V and 7 bases from J; bases unmatched to any gene: 7. The CDR3 consists of 17 residues. From germline, CDR1 is LNHDA and CDR2 SQIVND (reference sequence). The CDR3 DNA follows: TGTGCCAGTAGTATAGATCCTTCTAGCGGGAGGGGGAATGAGCAGTTCTTC. Translating it yields CASSIDPSSGRGNEQFF.

The genes are TRBV11-2 and TRBJ1-6; 7 positions agree with TRBD1. Looked up from germline, CDR1 is SGHAT and CDR2 is FQNNGV. With V trimmed by 1 base and J by 6 bases, 12 bases remained unmatched. The CDR3 extends over 18 amino acids. The DNA for the CDR3 is TGTGCCAGCAGCTTAGGGCCGGGACAGAGCATTTTTAATTCACCCCTCCACTTT. It encodes CASSLGPGQSIFNSPLHF.

The CDR3 reads CASSSPTGGKSPLHF. CDR3 DNA: TGTGCCAGTAGTTCTCCGACAGGGGGCAAATCACCCCTCCACTTT. The chain recombines TRBV19 with TRBJ1-6, with 10 bases aligning to TRBD1. The germline V gene has CDR1 LNHDA and CDR2 SQIVND (reference sequence). V trimming: 5 bases; J trimming: 10 bases; junction bases outside the gene matches: 8. The CDR3 runs 15 residues.